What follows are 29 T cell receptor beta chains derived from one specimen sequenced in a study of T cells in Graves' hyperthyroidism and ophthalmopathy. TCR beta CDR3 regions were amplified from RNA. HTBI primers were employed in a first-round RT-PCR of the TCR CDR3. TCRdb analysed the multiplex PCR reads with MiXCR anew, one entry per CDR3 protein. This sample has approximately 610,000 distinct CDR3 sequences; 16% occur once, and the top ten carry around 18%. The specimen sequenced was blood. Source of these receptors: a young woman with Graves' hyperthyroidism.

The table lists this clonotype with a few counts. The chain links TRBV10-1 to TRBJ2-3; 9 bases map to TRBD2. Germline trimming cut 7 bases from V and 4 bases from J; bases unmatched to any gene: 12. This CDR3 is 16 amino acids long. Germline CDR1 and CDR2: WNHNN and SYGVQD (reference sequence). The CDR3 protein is CASTKRSLAGSDTQYF. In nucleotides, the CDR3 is TGCGCCAGCACCAAAAGGAGTCTAGCGGGGTCAGATACGCAGTATTTT.

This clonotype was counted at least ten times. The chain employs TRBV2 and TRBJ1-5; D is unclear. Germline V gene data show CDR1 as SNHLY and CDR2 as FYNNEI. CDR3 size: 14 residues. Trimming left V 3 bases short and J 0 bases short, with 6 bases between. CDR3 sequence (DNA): TGTGCCAGCAGTGATGAGCATAGCAATCAGCCCCAGCATTTT. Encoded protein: CASSDEHSNQPQHF.

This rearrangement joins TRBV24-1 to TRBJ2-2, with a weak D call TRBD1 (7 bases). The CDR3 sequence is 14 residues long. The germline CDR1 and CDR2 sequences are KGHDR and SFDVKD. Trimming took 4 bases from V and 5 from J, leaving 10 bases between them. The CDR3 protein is CATSESGGTGELFF. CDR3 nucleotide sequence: TGTGCCACCAGTGAGTCAGGGGGGACCGGGGAGCTGTTTTTT.

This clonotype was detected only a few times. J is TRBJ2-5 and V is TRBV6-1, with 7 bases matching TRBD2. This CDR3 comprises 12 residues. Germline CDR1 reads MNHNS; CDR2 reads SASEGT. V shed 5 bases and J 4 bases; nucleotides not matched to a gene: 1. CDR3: CASSRGVETQYF. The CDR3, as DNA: TGTGCCAGCAGTCGGGGGGTAGAGACCCAGTACTTC.

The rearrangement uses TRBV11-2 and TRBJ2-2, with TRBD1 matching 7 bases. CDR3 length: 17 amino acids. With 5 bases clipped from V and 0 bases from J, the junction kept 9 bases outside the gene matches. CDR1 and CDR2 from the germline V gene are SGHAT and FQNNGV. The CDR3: CASSHPRDSANTGELFF. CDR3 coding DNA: TGTGCCAGCAGCCATCCTAGGGACAGCGCGAACACCGGGGAGCTGTTTTTT.

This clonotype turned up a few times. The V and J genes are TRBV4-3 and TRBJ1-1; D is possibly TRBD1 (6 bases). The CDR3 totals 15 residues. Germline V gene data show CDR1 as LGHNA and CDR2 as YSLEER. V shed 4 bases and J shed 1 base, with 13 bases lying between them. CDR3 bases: TGCGCCAGCAGCCCTGTGGGGGGGCGGAACACTGAAGCTTTCTTT. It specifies CASSPVGGRNTEAFF.

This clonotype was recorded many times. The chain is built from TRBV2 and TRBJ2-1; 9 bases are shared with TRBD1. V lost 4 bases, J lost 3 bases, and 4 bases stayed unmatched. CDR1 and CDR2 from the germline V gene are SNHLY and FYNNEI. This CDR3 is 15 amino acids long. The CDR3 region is CASSVTGGDYNEQFF. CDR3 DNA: TGTGCCAGCAGTGTAACAGGGGGCGACTACAATGAGCAGTTCTTC. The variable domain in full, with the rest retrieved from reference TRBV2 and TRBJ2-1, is EPEVTQTPSHQVTQMGQEVILRCVPISNHLYFYWYRQILGQKVEFLVSFYNNEISEKSEIFDDQFSVERPDGSNFTLKIRSTKLEDSAMYFCASSVTGGDYNEQFFGPGTRLTVL.

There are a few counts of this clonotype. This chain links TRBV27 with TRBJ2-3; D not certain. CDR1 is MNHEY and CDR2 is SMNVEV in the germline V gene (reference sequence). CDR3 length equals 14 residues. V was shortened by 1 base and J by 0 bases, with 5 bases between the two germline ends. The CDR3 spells CASSLYDSTDTQYF. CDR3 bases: TGTGCCAGCAGTTTATACGATAGCACAGATACGCAGTATTTT.

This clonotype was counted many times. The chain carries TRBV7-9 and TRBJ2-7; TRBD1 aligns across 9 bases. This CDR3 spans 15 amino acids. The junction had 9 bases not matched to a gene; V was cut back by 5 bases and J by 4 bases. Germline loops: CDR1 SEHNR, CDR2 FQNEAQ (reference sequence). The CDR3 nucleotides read TGTGCCAGCAGCCCCGAGGGAGGACAGGGGTACGAGCAGTACTTC. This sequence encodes CASSPEGGQGYEQYF.

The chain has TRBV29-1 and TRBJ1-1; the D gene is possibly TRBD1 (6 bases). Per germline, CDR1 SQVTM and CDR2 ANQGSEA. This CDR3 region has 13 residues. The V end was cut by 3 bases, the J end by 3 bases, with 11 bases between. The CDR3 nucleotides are TGCAGCGTTGAGGAGGGGGGGTACACTGAAGCTTTCTTT. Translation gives CSVEEGGYTEAFF.

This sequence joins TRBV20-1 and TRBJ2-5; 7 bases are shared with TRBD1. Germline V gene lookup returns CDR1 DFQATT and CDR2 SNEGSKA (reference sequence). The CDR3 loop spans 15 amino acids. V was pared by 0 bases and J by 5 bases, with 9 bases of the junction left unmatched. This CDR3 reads CSARDQGDIVETQYF. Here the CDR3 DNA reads TGCAGTGCTAGAGATCAGGGGGATATCGTGGAGACCCAGTACTTC.

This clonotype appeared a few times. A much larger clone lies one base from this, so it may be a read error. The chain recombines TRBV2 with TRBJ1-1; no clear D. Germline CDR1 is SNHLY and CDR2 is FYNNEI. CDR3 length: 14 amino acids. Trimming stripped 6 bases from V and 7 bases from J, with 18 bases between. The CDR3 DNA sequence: TGTGCCAGCAGAGATAATCCAGCGGATTTTGAAGCTTTCTTT. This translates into CASRDNPADFEAFF.

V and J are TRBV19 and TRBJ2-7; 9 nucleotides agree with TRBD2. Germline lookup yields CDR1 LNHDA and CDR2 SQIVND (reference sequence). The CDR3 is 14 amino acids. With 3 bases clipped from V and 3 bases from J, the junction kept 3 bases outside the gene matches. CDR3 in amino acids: CASSILAGIYEQYF. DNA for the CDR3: TGTGCCAGTAGTATCCTAGCGGGAATCTACGAGCAGTACTTC.

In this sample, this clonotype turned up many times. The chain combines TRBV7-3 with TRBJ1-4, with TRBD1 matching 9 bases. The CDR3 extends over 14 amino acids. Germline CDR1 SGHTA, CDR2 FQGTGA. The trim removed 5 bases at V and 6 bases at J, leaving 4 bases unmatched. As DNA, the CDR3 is TGTGCCAGCAGCGCGACAGGGGGGCATGAAAAACTGTTTTTT. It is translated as CASSATGGHEKLFF.

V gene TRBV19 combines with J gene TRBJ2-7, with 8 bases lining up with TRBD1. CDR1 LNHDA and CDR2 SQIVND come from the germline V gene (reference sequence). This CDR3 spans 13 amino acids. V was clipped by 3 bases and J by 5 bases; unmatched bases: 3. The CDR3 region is CASSIQGAHEQYF. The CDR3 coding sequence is TGTGCCAGTAGTATTCAGGGGGCCCACGAGCAGTACTTC. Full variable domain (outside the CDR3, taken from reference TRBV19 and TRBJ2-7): DGGITQSPKYLFRKEGQNVTLSCEQNLNHDAMYWYRQDPGQGLRLIYYSQIVNDFQKGDIAEGYSVSREKKESFPLTVTSAQKNPTAFYLCASSIQGAHEQYFGPGTRLTVT.

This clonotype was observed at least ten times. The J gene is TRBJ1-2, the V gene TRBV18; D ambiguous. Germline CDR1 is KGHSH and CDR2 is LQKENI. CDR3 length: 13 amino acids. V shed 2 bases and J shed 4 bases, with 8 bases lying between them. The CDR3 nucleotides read TGTGCCAGCTCACCATCACAAACCTATGGCTACACCTTC. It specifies CASSPSQTYGYTF.

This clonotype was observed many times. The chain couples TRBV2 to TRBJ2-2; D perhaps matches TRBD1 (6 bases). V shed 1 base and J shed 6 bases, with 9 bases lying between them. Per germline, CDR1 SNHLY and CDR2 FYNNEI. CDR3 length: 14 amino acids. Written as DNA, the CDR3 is TGTGCCAGCAGTGAAGGAGCAGGGGCCGGGGAGCTGTTTTTT. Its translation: CASSEGAGAGELFF. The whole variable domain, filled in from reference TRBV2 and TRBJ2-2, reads EPEVTQTPSHQVTQMGQEVILRCVPISNHLYFYWYRQILGQKVEFLVSFYNNEISEKSEIFDDQFSVERPDGSNFTLKIRSTKLEDSAMYFCASSEGAGAGELFFGEGSRLTVL.

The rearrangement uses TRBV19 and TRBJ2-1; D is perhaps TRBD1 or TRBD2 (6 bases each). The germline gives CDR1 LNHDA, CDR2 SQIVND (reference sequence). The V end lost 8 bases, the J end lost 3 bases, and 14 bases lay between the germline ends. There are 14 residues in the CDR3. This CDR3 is CASETRGVYNEQFF. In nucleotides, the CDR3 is TGTGCCAGTGAAACGAGGGGGGTCTACAATGAGCAGTTCTTC.

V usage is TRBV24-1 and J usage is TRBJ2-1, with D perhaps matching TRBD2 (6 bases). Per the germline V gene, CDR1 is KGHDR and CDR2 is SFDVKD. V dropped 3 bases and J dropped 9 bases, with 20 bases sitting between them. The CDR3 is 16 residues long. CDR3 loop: CATSDHGGEPKSEQFF. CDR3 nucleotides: TGTGCCACCAGTGATCACGGCGGGGAGCCCAAGAGTGAGCAGTTCTTC.

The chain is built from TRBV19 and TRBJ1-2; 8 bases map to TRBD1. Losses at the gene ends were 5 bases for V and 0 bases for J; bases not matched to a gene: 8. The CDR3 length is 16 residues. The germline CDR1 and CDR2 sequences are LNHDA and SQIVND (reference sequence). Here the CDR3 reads CASSPDRALSNYGYTF. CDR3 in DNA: TGTGCCAGTAGTCCGGACAGGGCACTCTCTAACTATGGCTACACCTTC.

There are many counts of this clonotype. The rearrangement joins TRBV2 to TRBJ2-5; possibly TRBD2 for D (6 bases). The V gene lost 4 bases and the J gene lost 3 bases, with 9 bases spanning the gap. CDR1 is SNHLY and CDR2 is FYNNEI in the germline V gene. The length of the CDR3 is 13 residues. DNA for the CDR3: TGTGCCAGCAGTGTTGGCGGGAAAGAGACCCAGTACTTC. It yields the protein CASSVGGKETQYF.

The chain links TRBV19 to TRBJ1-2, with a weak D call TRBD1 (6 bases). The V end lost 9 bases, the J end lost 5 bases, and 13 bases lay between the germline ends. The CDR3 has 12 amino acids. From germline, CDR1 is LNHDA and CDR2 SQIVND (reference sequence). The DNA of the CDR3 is TGTGCCAGCCTAAACACAGGGTATGGCTACACCTTC. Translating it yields CASLNTGYGYTF.

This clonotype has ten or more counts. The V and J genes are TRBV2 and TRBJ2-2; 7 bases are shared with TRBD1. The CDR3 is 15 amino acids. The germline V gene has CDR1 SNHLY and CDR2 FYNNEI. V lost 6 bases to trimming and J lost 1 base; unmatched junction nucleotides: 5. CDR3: CASSGRTGNTGELFF. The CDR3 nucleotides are TGTGCCAGCAGCGGAAGGACAGGGAACACCGGGGAGCTGTTTTTT.

The CDR3 sequence is CASSFPLQGANTEAFF. The CDR3 DNA follows: TGTGCCAGCAGCTTCCCTCTACAGGGGGCGAACACTGAAGCTTTCTTT. The chain employs TRBV7-9 and TRBJ1-1, with 9 bases that match TRBD1. The CDR3 loop spans 16 amino acids. The trim removed 3 bases at V and 1 base at J, leaving 6 bases unmatched. In germline, CDR1 is SEHNR, CDR2 FQNEAQ (reference sequence). The full variable domain, in which reference TRBV7-9 and TRBJ1-1 provide the parts outside the CDR3, is DTGVSQNPRHKITKRGQNVTFRCDPISEHNRLYWYRQTLGQGPEFLTYFQNEAQLEKSRLLSDRFSAERPKGSFSTLEIQRTEQGDSAMYLCASSFPLQGANTEAFFGQGTRLTVV.

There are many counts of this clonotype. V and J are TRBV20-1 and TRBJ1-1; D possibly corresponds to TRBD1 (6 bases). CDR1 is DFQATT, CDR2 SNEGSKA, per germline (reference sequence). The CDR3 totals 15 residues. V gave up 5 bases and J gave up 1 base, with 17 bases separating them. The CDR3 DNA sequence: TGCAGTGCTGAGAGCGCAGGACAGAAGAACACTGAAGCTTTCTTT. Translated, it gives CSAESAGQKNTEAFF.

CDR3 amino acids: CATTGNMDGYTF. The CDR3 nucleotides are TGTGCCACTACAGGGAATATGGATGGCTACACCTTC. The chain couples TRBV19 to TRBJ1-2; a weak D match, TRBD1 (6 bases). The germline gives CDR1 LNHDA, CDR2 SQIVND (reference sequence). V lost 10 bases to trimming and J lost 6 bases, with 15 bases between them. CDR3 size: 12 residues.

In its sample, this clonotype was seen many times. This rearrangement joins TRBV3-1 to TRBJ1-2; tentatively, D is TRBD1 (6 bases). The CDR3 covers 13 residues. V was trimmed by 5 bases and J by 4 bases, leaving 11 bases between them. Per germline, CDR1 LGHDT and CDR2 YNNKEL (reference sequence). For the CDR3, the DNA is TGTGCCAGCAGCAGAGGGACATTCTATGGCTACACCTTC. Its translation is CASSRGTFYGYTF.

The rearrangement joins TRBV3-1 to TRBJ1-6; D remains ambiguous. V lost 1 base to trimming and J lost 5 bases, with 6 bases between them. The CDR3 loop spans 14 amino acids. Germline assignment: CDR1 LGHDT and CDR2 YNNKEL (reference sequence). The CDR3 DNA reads TGTGCCAGCAGCCAAGCCGGAGATAATTCACCCCTCCACTTT. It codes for CASSQAGDNSPLHF. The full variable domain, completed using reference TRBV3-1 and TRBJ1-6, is DTAVSQTPKYLVTQMGNDKSIKCEQNLGHDTMYWYKQDSKKFLKIMFSYNNKELIINETVPNRFSPKSPDKAHLNLHINSLELGDSAVYFCASSQAGDNSPLHFGNGTRLTVT.

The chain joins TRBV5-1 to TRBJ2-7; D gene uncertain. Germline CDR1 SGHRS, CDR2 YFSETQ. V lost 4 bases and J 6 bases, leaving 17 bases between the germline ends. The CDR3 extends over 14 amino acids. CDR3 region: CASSQRAQTIEQYF. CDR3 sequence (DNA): TGCGCCAGCAGCCAAAGGGCACAAACGATCGAGCAGTACTTC.